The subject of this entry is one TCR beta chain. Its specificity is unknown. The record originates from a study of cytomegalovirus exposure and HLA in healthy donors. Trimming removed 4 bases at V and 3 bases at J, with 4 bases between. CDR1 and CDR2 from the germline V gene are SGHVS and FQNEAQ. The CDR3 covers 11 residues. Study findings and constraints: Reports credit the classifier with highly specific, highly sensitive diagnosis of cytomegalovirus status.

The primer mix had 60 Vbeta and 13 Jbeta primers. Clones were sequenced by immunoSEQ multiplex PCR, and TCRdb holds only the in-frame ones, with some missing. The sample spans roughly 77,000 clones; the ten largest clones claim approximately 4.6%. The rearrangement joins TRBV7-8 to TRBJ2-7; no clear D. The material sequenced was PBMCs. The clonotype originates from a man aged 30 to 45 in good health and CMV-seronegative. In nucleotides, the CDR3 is TGTGCCAGCAGCTCTTACTACGAGCAGTACTTC. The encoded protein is CASSSYYEQYF.